The 27 T cell receptor beta chains listed next were all sequenced from one sample in a study of blood T cell repertoires in COVID-19. The protocol was immunoSEQ multiplex PCR, while the TCRdb copy is restricted to in-frame clones and leaves out a portion. Found here are roughly 150,000 clones, approximately 88% of them singletons; the top ten hold around 26%. The sample taken for sequencing was peripheral blood. Source of these receptors: a human donor in a cohort sampled during active COVID-19.

V and J are TRBV6-5 and TRBJ1-2; TRBD1 agrees at 8 bases. This CDR3 comprises 15 residues. Per germline, CDR1 MNHEY and CDR2 SVGAGI. With 0 bases clipped from V and 5 bases from J, the junction kept 5 bases outside the gene matches. The CDR3 sequence: CASSYSAGGGYGYTF. CDR3 sequence (DNA): TGTGCCAGCAGTTACTCGGCAGGGGGCGGATATGGCTACACCTTC.

The rearrangement uses TRBV3-1 (or the pseudogene TRBV3-2) and TRBJ1-2, with TRBD1 identical over 8 bases. V lost 2 bases and J lost 7; bases outside the gene matches: 12. The CDR3 has 16 amino acids. Germline V gene sequence: CDR1 LGHDT, CDR2 YNNKEL (reference sequence). In DNA, the CDR3 is TGTGCCAGCAGCCAACTCCCGGCAGGGGGCGATATTGGCTACACCTTC. This gives the protein CASSQLPAGGDIGYTF.

This chain links TRBV18 with TRBJ1-4, with TRBD1 matching over 7 bases. Germline V lookup: CDR1 KGHSH, CDR2 LQKENI. The trim removed 4 bases at V and 6 bases at J, leaving 5 bases unmatched. The CDR3 is 14 amino acids. CDR3 nucleotide sequence: TGTGCCAGCTCACTGGGACAGATGGATGAAAAACTGTTTTTT. This gives the protein CASSLGQMDEKLFF.

V is TRBV28 and J is TRBJ2-2; 8 bases match TRBD1. Germline CDR1 is MDHEN and CDR2 is SYDVKM. The CDR3 covers 15 residues. The J segment lost 1 base and the V segment lost 6 bases, leaving 4 bases of the junction unmatched. Here the CDR3 reads CASSQGQGNTGELFF. The CDR3 region has the DNA TGTGCCAGCAGCCAAGGACAGGGGAACACCGGGGAGCTGTTTTTT.

The chain employs TRBV6-2 or TRBV6-3 and TRBJ1-5, with a possible D match to TRBD1 (5 bases). Trimming took 5 bases from V and 3 from J, leaving 17 bases between them. CDR3 length equals 16 residues. The germline gives CDR1 MNHEY, CDR2 SVGEGT. CDR3 coding DNA: TGTGCCAGCAGTAACCGGGGAGGGGTCAACAATCAGCCCCAGCATTTT. Translation gives CASSNRGGVNNQPQHF.

V gene TRBV4-3 combines with J gene TRBJ2-6; 8 bases agree with TRBD1. The CDR3 extends over 19 amino acids. Trimming removed 0 bases from V and 1 base from J; junction bases left unmatched: 8. CDR1 and CDR2 (germline): LGHNA, YSLEER. CDR3 loop: CASSQDLGQEISGANVLTF. The DNA for the CDR3 is TGCGCCAGCAGCCAAGATTTGGGACAGGAAATTTCTGGGGCCAACGTCCTGACTTTC.

The chain carries TRBV5-6 and TRBJ2-1; TRBD1 aligns across 7 bases. Germline CDR1 SGHDT, CDR2 YYEEEE. The CDR3 consists of 15 residues. V shed 4 bases and J 1 base; nucleotides not matched to a gene: 5. The CDR3 nucleotides read TGTGCCAGCAGCCCGGACAGGTTATCCTACAATGAGCAGTTCTTC. Encoded protein: CASSPDRLSYNEQFF.

This chain links TRBV4-1 with TRBJ1-4, with 7 bases identical to TRBD1. Germline-derived CDR1 and CDR2 are MGHRA and YSYEKL. The CDR3 totals 15 residues. The V gene end was trimmed by 7 bases and the J gene end by 4 bases; junction bases not matched to a gene: 9. CDR3 protein: CASTRTGQFNEKLFF. For the CDR3, the DNA is TGCGCCAGCACCAGAACGGGACAGTTTAATGAAAAACTGTTTTTT.

This clone showed up just a few times. V usage is TRBV5-4 and J usage is TRBJ1-6; D is unresolved. The CDR3 is made up of 15 amino acids. Germline V CDR1 and CDR2: SGHNT, YYREEE (reference sequence). The germline V and J ends were trimmed by 2 bases and 7 bases, with 13 bases remaining between them. The CDR3 region has the DNA TGTGCCAGCAGCTTAGGAGGGAACCAAAATTCACCCCTCCACTTT. The encoded protein is CASSLGGNQNSPLHF.

This chain links TRBV5-4 with TRBJ1-1, with D uncertain. Germline V CDR1 and CDR2: SGHNT, YYREEE (reference sequence). The CDR3 runs to 12 residues. V was shortened by 4 bases and J by 7 bases, with 11 bases between the two germline ends. CDR3 amino acids: CASSPGVGEAFF. The DNA for the CDR3 is TGTGCCAGCAGCCCCGGGGTGGGTGAAGCTTTCTTT.

This clone was counted once. V and J are TRBV24-1 and TRBJ2-1; 10 positions match TRBD2. The CDR3 is made up of 16 amino acids. In germline, CDR1 is KGHDR, CDR2 SFDVKD. V shed 0 bases, J shed 12 bases, and the junction held 10 bases outside the gene matches. Written as DNA, the CDR3 is TGTGCCACCAGTGATTTGAGTAGCGGGGGGCCCTTAATGCAGTTCTTC. Residues: CATSDLSSGGPLMQFF.

This clone was detected only once. V gene TRBV6-4 combines with J gene TRBJ1-2, with 11 positions matching TRBD1. The CDR3 consists of 14 residues. The ends lost 6 bases at V and 6 bases at J; junction bases unmatched: 6. Germline lookup yields CDR1 MRHNA and CDR2 SNTAGT. The CDR3 DNA is TGTGCCAGCAGCCCGGACAGGGGGCTGGATGGCTACACCTTC. Translated: CASSPDRGLDGYTF.

The genes are TRBV5-4 and TRBJ2-2, with 13 bases that match TRBD2. This CDR3 is built from 15 residues. Trimming took 2 bases from V and 6 from J; bases not matched to a gene: 1. The germline V gene encodes CDR1 SGHNT and CDR2 YYREEE (reference sequence). The DNA of the CDR3 is TGTGCCAGCAGCTTAGGACTAGCGGGGGCCGGGGAGCTGTTTTTT. This gives the protein CASSLGLAGAGELFF.

This clone was seen a single time. The V gene is TRBV29-1, the J gene TRBJ2-2; D gene unclear. Germline CDR1 SQVTM, CDR2 ANQGSEA. The CDR3 totals 14 residues. The V gene lost 2 bases and the J gene lost 0 bases, with 7 bases spanning the gap. The CDR3 here is CSVEQLANTGELFF. CDR3 DNA sequence: TGCAGCGTTGAACAACTCGCGAACACCGGGGAGCTGTTTTTT.

The V call is TRBV4-3, the J call TRBJ2-5; possibly TRBD1 for D (6 bases). Trimming took 1 base from V and 4 from J, leaving 13 bases between them. CDR3 length: 15 residues. The germline V gene encodes CDR1 LGHNA and CDR2 YSLEER. The CDR3 DNA sequence: TGCGCCAGCAGCCAAGGAACAGGGAGTGGAGAGACCCAGTACTTC. It encodes CASSQGTGSGETQYF.

This chain joins TRBV6-5 and TRBJ1-3; unclear D gene. The CDR3 runs 15 residues. Deletions cut 0 bases from V and 0 bases from J, with 6 bases between. Per the germline V gene, CDR1 is MNHEY and CDR2 is SVGAGI. The CDR3 spells CASSYSRSSGNTIYF. The CDR3 DNA sequence: TGTGCCAGCAGTTACTCCCGTTCCTCTGGAAACACCATATATTTT.

The CDR3 region is CASSYRQGHPSYEQYF. DNA of the CDR3: TGTGCCAGCAGTTATCGGCAGGGTCACCCCTCCTACGAGCAGTACTTC. This chain joins TRBV6-5 and TRBJ2-7; a possible D gene is TRBD1 (5 bases). This CDR3 contains 16 residues. Germline V gene sequence: CDR1 MNHEY, CDR2 SVGAGI. V lost 3 bases and J lost 0, with 15 bases in between.

This chain links TRBV19 with TRBJ2-5, with a weak D call TRBD1 (5 bases). CDR1 LNHDA and CDR2 SQIVND come from the germline V gene (reference sequence). This CDR3 has 14 amino acids. Trimming pared 0 bases from V and 5 bases from J, leaving 10 bases between. CDR3 in amino acids: CASSIDRAVETQYF. The CDR3 DNA reads as TGTGCCAGTAGTATAGACAGGGCGGTCGAGACCCAGTACTTC.

J is TRBJ2-1 and V is TRBV7-2; 9 bases are shared with TRBD2. The CDR3 is 15 residues long. V shed 1 base, J shed 8 bases, and the junction held 6 bases outside the gene matches. The germline CDR1 and CDR2 sequences are SGHTA and FQGNSA. CDR3 DNA sequence: TGTGCCAGCAGCTTAGAGGCGGGGGGGCCCTATGAGCAGTTCTTC. It is translated as CASSLEAGGPYEQFF.

V is TRBV7-9 and J is TRBJ2-7, with D possibly TRBD2 on 7 matching bases. The ends were cut back, 6 bases at V and 1 base at J, with 10 bases in the middle. There are 13 residues in the CDR3. CDR1 is SEHNR and CDR2 is FQNEAQ in the germline V gene (reference sequence). The chain's CDR3 is CASRGGASYEQYF. CDR3 DNA sequence: TGTGCCAGCAGGGGGGGGGCTTCCTACGAGCAGTACTTC.

The rearrangement joins TRBV9 to TRBJ1-4; D remains ambiguous. The CDR3 has 15 amino acids. V was cut by 0 bases and J by 0 bases, with 6 bases left in between. Per the germline V gene, CDR1 is SGDLS and CDR2 is YYNGEE. The DNA for the CDR3 is TGTGCCAGCAGCGTAGGGCATTCAACTAATGAAAAACTGTTTTTT. Its translation: CASSVGHSTNEKLFF.

This chain joins TRBV24-1 and TRBJ2-3, with D unclear. The CDR3 extends over 13 amino acids. V lost 3 bases to trimming and J lost 0 bases, with 3 bases between them. CDR1 and CDR2 from the germline V gene are KGHDR and SFDVKD. The CDR3 sequence is CATSDGSTDTQYF. DNA of the CDR3: TGTGCCACCAGTGATGGCAGCACAGATACGCAGTATTTT.

The chain has TRBV4-1 and TRBJ1-4; possibly TRBD1 for D (6 bases). Germline assignment: CDR1 MGHRA and CDR2 YSYEKL. The CDR3 consists of 15 residues. V lost 1 base and J 6 bases, leaving 12 bases between the germline ends. In DNA, the CDR3 is TGCGCCAGCAGCCAAGTTTGGGGGGGCGATGAAAAACTGTTTTTT. It encodes CASSQVWGGDEKLFF.

V usage is TRBV5-1 and J usage is TRBJ2-7, with TRBD2 as a possible D gene (5 bases). The CDR3 covers 18 residues. Between the trimmed V and J ends, which lost 4 bases and 2 bases, there was a span of 25 bases. Germline V gene data show CDR1 as SGHRS and CDR2 as YFSETQ. The CDR3 DNA sequence: TGCGCCAGCAGCCCGGACCCGCCGGGAAGGTCTTTAACCTACGAGCAGTACTTC. Its translation is CASSPDPPGRSLTYEQYF.

The V gene is TRBV29-1, the J gene TRBJ2-7; 8 bases agree with TRBD1. Germline CDR1 SQVTM, CDR2 ANQGSEA. J gave up 6 bases and V 7 bases, and 11 bases lay outside the gene matches. CDR3 length equals 13 residues. The CDR3 DNA sequence: TGCAGCGCTACCCGGGACAGGCAGGGCGAGCAGTACTTC. It yields the protein CSATRDRQGEQYF.

This clone was detected only once. V usage is TRBV10-3 and J usage is TRBJ1-2, with D possibly matching TRBD1 (6 bases). This CDR3 has 17 residues. Germline-derived CDR1 and CDR2 are ENHRY and SYGVKD. V lost 3 bases and J lost 1, with 18 bases in between. In DNA, the CDR3 is TGTGCCATCAGTGACCCCGCTGGACAGACGAGTAACTATGGCTACACCTTC. Translating it yields CAISDPAGQTSNYGYTF.

This sequence joins TRBV5-1 and TRBJ2-1, with 10 bases fitting TRBD2. V shed 4 bases, J shed 4 bases, and the junction held 5 bases outside the gene matches. This CDR3 comprises 15 residues. Germline CDR1 SGHRS, CDR2 YFSETQ. Here the CDR3 reads CASSPLAGTYNEQFF. Written as DNA, the CDR3 is TGCGCCAGCAGCCCACTAGCGGGAACTTACAATGAGCAGTTCTTC.